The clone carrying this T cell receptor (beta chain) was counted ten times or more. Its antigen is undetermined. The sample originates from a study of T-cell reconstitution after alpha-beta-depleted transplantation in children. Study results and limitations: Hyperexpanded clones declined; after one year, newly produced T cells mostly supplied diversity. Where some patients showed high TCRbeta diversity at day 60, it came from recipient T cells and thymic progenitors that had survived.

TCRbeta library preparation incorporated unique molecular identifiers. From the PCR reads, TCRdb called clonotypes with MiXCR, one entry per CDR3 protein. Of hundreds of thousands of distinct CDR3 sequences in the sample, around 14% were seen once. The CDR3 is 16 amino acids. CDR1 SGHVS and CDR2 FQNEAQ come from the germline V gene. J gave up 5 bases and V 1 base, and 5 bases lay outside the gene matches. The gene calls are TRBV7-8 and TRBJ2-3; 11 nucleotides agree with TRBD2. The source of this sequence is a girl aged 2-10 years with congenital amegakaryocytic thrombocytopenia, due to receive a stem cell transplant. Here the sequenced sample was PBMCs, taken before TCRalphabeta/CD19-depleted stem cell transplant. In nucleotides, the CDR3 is TGTGCCAGCAGCTTAGTAGCGGGAGGGCCGGGAGATACGCAGTATTTT. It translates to CASSLVAGGPGDTQYF. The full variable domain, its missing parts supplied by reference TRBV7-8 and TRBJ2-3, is GAGVSQSPRYKVAKRGQDVALRCDPISGHVSLFWYQQALGQGPEFLTYFQNEAQLDKSGLPSDRFFAERPEGSVSTLKIQRTQQEDSAVYLCASSLVAGGPGDTQYFGPGTRLTVL.